The 25 T cell receptor beta chains below come from one sample, sequenced in a study of shared clonotypes between healthy human individuals. Here immunoSEQ multiplex PCR was the method, and the copy in TCRdb shows in-frame clones only, minus some. Here the sample spans some 2.1 million clones, over 85% being singletons. The sample consisted of naive CD4+ T cells sorted from blood. Subset indicated: CD45RA+ positively selected. Source of these receptors: a man between 18 and 35 years old in good health.

The chain uses TRBV28 and TRBJ1-2; 7 bases line up with TRBD1. CDR3 size: 12 residues. Per germline, CDR1 MDHEN and CDR2 SYDVKM. J was trimmed by 6 bases and V by 4 bases; bases with no gene match: 2. CDR3: CASSSTGNGYTF. The DNA of the CDR3 is TGTGCCAGCAGTTCGACAGGGAATGGCTACACCTTC.

The chain is built from TRBV28 and TRBJ2-3; D tentatively fits TRBD1 or TRBD2 (6 bases each). Germline-derived CDR1 and CDR2 are MDHEN and SYDVKM. With 1 base removed from V and 2 bases from J, the gap between germline ends came to 10 bases. The CDR3 consists of 15 residues. The CDR3 region is CASSLSGAHTDTQYF. For the CDR3, the DNA is TGTGCCAGCAGTTTATCGGGGGCCCACACAGATACGCAGTATTTT.

The chain has TRBV2 and TRBJ1-2, with D perhaps matching TRBD1 (6 bases). Germline V gene lookup returns CDR1 SNHLY and CDR2 FYNNEI. The CDR3 is 13 amino acids. V was pared by 7 bases and J by 8 bases, with 17 bases between. In DNA, the CDR3 is TGTGCCAGCATTTTACAGGGCCCTAGGGGCTACACCTTC. Residues: CASILQGPRGYTF.

This clone came up once. This sequence joins TRBV6-5 and TRBJ1-2; D may be TRBD1 (5 bases). CDR1 and CDR2 (germline): MNHEY, SVGAGI. V shed 7 bases and J shed 3 bases, with 9 bases lying between them. CDR3 length equals 12 residues. The CDR3 sequence: CASTRDHYGYTF. The CDR3, as DNA: TGTGCCAGCACCCGGGACCACTATGGCTACACCTTC.

This chain uses TRBV2 with TRBJ1-2; a possible D gene is TRBD1 (6 bases). Germline V lookup: CDR1 SNHLY, CDR2 FYNNEI. Trimming took off 6 bases at V and 0 bases at J, with 11 bases between the two ends. The CDR3 is made up of 14 amino acids. The CDR3 region has the DNA TGTGCCAGCAGGGCCAGGGGAACTAACTATGGCTACACCTTC. This gives the protein CASRARGTNYGYTF.

Only one count was recorded for this clone. The V call is TRBV11-2, the J call TRBJ1-4; D may be TRBD1 (6 bases). Germline CDR1 and CDR2: SGHAT and FQNNGV. This CDR3 has 16 amino acids. V lost 0 bases and J 8 bases, leaving 16 bases between the germline ends. CDR3 nucleotide sequence: TGTGCCAGCAGCTTAGATCCCGGGGGCCTCAGGGAAAAACTGTTTTTT. Its protein is CASSLDPGGLREKLFF. The full variable domain, rest sourced from reference TRBV11-2 and TRBJ1-4, is EAGVAQSPRYKIIEKRQSVAFWCNPISGHATLYWYQQILGQGPKLLIQFQNNGVVDDSQLPKDRFSAERLKGVDSTLKIQPAKLEDSAVYLCASSLDPGGLREKLFFGSGTQLSVL.

The chain couples TRBV27 to TRBJ2-3; no clear D. Germline CDR1 is MNHEY and CDR2 is SMNVEV (reference sequence). Trimming stripped 5 bases from V and 0 bases from J, with 12 bases between. The CDR3 is made up of 15 amino acids. The chain's CDR3 is CASSDRGFSTDTQYF. Written as DNA, the CDR3 is TGTGCCAGCAGTGATCGCGGTTTTAGCACAGATACGCAGTATTTT.

The rearrangement links TRBV7-2 to TRBJ1-6; D call uncertain. Trimming left V 6 bases short and J 3 bases short, with 24 bases between. From germline, CDR1 is SGHTA and CDR2 FQGNSA. This CDR3 has 19 amino acids. The CDR3 sequence: CASSPRRKTRLNYNSPLHF. The CDR3 DNA sequence: TGTGCCAGCAGTCCGAGACGAAAGACCAGATTAAACTATAATTCACCCCTCCACTTT.

As to this clone: Additional DNA sequences in this sample encode the identical CDR3. The chain is built from TRBV30 and TRBJ2-7; TRBD1 or TRBD2 may be the D gene (5 bases each). Germline-derived CDR1 and CDR2 are GTSNPN and SVGIG (reference sequence). The length of the CDR3 is 13 residues. V lost 4 bases to trimming and J lost 2 bases, with 12 bases between them. The CDR3 is CAWTTGRPYEQYF. CDR3 DNA: TGTGCCTGGACGACGGGACGGCCCTACGAGCAGTACTTC. Using reference TRBV30 and TRBJ2-7 for the parts outside the CDR3, the full variable domain is SQTIHQWPATLVQPVGSPLSLECTVEGTSNPNLYWYRQAAGRGLQLLFYSVGIGQISSEVPQNLSASRPQDRQFILSSKKLLLSDSGFYLCAWTTGRPYEQYFGPGTRLTVT.

This clone has only one observation. The chain has TRBV10-3 and TRBJ1-5; no clear D. The V gene lost 0 bases and the J gene lost 4 bases, with 13 bases spanning the gap. The germline CDR1 and CDR2 sequences are ENHRY and SYGVKD. This CDR3 is built from 16 residues. This CDR3 is CAISESAQVGNQPQHF. DNA for the CDR3: TGTGCCATCAGTGAGTCGGCCCAGGTTGGAAATCAGCCCCAGCATTTT.

The gene calls are TRBV4-3 and TRBJ2-1, with a tentative D call TRBD2 (6 bases). From germline, CDR1 is LGHNA and CDR2 YSLEER. This CDR3 has 14 amino acids. Trimming left V 3 bases short and J 7 bases short, with 13 bases between. The DNA of the CDR3 is TGCGCCAGCAGCCAGGATCTAGCGAATAATGAGCAGTTCTTC. Amino acids: CASSQDLANNEQFF.

The V and J genes are TRBV10-3 and TRBJ2-7, with D tentatively TRBD1 (5 bases). CDR1 is ENHRY, CDR2 SYGVKD, per germline. V was cut by 6 bases and J by 0 bases, with 12 bases left in between. The CDR3 is 14 residues long. This chain's CDR3 is CAIRSTGDSYEQYF. In DNA, the CDR3 is TGTGCCATCAGATCCACAGGAGACTCCTACGAGCAGTACTTC.

A word on this clone: Other nucleotide sequences from this sample produce the same CDR3. The J gene is TRBJ2-3, the V gene TRBV5-1, with 12 bases aligning to TRBD1. J gave up 0 bases and V 5 bases, and 7 bases lay outside the gene matches. The germline CDR1 and CDR2 sequences are SGHRS and YFSETQ. There are 17 residues in the CDR3. The CDR3 sequence is CASSSGTGGPSTDTQYF. The DNA of the CDR3 is TGCGCCAGCAGTTCCGGGACAGGGGGCCCCAGCACAGATACGCAGTATTTT.

Comment on this clone: Other DNA sequences in the sample encode the same CDR3. The chain has TRBV11-2 and TRBJ1-5; tentative D call: TRBD1 (5 bases). CDR3 length: 14 residues. Trimming removed 3 bases at V and 1 base at J, with 7 bases between. Germline-derived CDR1 and CDR2 are SGHAT and FQNNGV. The CDR3 protein is CASSFGGSNQPQHF. The CDR3 region has the DNA TGTGCCAGCAGCTTTGGGGGGAGCAATCAGCCCCAGCATTTT.

J is TRBJ1-2 and V is TRBV29-1; 7 positions match TRBD1. This CDR3 has 14 residues. Trimming took 4 bases from V and 8 from J; bases not matched to a gene: 13. The germline V gene encodes CDR1 SQVTM and CDR2 ANQGSEA. The CDR3 region has the DNA TGCAGCGTTGGAGAATCCGGGACAGTGGGGGGCTACACCTTC. It specifies CSVGESGTVGGYTF.

The J gene is TRBJ2-3, the V gene TRBV28; 7 bases are a match to TRBD1. Germline CDR1 MDHEN, CDR2 SYDVKM. V gave up 6 bases and J gave up 1 base; unmatched junction bases: 16. The CDR3 is made up of 18 amino acids. CDR3 loop: CASSSPKPRDRRTDTQYF. CDR3 in DNA: TGTGCCAGCAGCTCCCCCAAACCTCGGGACAGACGCACAGATACGCAGTATTTT.

J is TRBJ1-6 and V is TRBV2, with 8 bases fitting TRBD1. This CDR3 region has 15 residues. CDR1 and CDR2 (germline): SNHLY, FYNNEI. V dropped 7 bases and J dropped 5; count of bases not matched to a gene: 7. As DNA, the CDR3 is TGTGCCAGCACCCCGACAGGGGCTGATAATTCACCCCTCCACTTT. Protein: CASTPTGADNSPLHF.

The rearrangement links TRBV4-1 to TRBJ2-3; D is possibly TRBD1 (7 bases). Germline V gene data show CDR1 as MGHRA and CDR2 as YSYEKL. The ends were cut back, 9 bases at V and 2 bases at J, with 18 bases in the middle. This CDR3 spans 15 amino acids. This CDR3 is CASRTGAGNTDTQYF. CDR3 nucleotides: TGCGCCAGTCGAACAGGGGCGGGGAACACAGATACGCAGTATTTT.

The chain combines TRBV30 with TRBJ1-1; D remains ambiguous. Germline V gene sequence: CDR1 GTSNPN, CDR2 SVGIG (reference sequence). The CDR3 runs to 13 residues. Trimming stripped 3 bases from V and 1 base from J, with 9 bases between. The CDR3 is CAWSGVKNTEAFF. The CDR3 DNA reads TGTGCCTGGAGCGGGGTGAAGAACACTGAAGCTTTCTTT.

The DNA for the CDR3 is TGTGCCAGCAGCCAATGGACTAGCGGGAGGGGTATGGATGAGCAGTTCTTC. Its translation is CASSQWTSGRGMDEQFF. V usage is TRBV11-2 and J usage is TRBJ2-1; 15 nucleotides match TRBD2. The CDR3 sequence is 17 residues long. J was trimmed by 8 bases and V by 5 bases; bases with no gene match: 10. Germline V gives CDR1 SGHAT, CDR2 FQNNGV.

V usage is TRBV27 and J usage is TRBJ1-5; maybe TRBD1 (5 bases). This CDR3 contains 18 residues. V was shortened by 5 bases and J by 0 bases, with 20 bases between the two germline ends. CDR1 is MNHEY and CDR2 is SMNVEV in the germline V gene (reference sequence). The DNA of the CDR3 is TGTGCCAGCAGTCCCGGGACTGGCCTTTGGAGTAGCAATCAGCCCCAGCATTTT. This gives the protein CASSPGTGLWSSNQPQHF.

The rearrangement uses TRBV5-1 and TRBJ2-1, with D possibly being TRBD2 (6 bases). V gave up 3 bases and J gave up 3 bases, with 16 bases separating them. The CDR3 has 16 residues. Germline V CDR1 and CDR2: SGHRS, YFSETQ. CDR3 loop: CASSSSGLENYNEQFF. The CDR3 DNA follows: TGCGCCAGCAGCTCCTCGGGACTGGAGAACTACAATGAGCAGTTCTTC.

The V and J genes are TRBV28 and TRBJ1-6; TRBD1 might be the D (6 bases). The CDR3 has 14 amino acids. Germline CDR1 reads MDHEN; CDR2 reads SYDVKM. The ends were cut back, 3 bases at V and 9 bases at J, with 12 bases in the middle. The CDR3 loop reads CASSFSQGRSPLHF. The CDR3 nucleotides read TGTGCCAGCAGTTTTTCACAGGGACGTTCACCCCTCCACTTT.

This chain uses TRBV10-3 with TRBJ1-5; no clear D gene. Germline CDR1 and CDR2: ENHRY and SYGVKD. This CDR3 comprises 15 residues. V lost 4 bases to trimming and J lost 5 bases, with 15 bases between them. The CDR3 DNA is TGTGCCATCAGTGGCCCCGGTGGCGGTGATCAGCCCCAGCATTTT. Translated: CAISGPGGGDQPQHF.

The rearrangement links TRBV7-8 to TRBJ2-5; 9 bases agree with TRBD1. The CDR3 is 16 amino acids. The germline gives CDR1 SGHVS, CDR2 FQNEAQ. Trimming cost V 2 bases and J 4 bases; bases outside gene matches: 8. The CDR3 loop is CASSLFPGQGGETQYF. The CDR3 nucleotides are TGTGCCAGCAGCTTATTCCCGGGACAGGGAGGAGAGACCCAGTACTTC.